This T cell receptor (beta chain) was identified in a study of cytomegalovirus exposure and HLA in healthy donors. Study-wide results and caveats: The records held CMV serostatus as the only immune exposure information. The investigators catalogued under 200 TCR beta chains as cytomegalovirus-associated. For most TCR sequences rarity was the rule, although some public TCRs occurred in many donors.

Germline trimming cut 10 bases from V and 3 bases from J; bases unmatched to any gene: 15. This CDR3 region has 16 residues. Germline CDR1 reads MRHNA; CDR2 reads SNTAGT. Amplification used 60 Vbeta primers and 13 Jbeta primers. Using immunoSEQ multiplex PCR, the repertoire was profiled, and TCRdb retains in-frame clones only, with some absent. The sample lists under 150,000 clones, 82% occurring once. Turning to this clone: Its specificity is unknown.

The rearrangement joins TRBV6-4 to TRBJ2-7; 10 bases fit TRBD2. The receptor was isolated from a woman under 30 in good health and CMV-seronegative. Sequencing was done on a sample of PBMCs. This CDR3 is CATILGLAGALYEQYF. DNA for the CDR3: TGTGCCACCATATTGGGTCTAGCGGGAGCCCTCTACGAGCAGTACTTC.